This paragraph reports one TCR beta chain. Its target is unknown. The PCR used 60 Vbeta and 13 Jbeta primers. The table came from immunoSEQ multiplex PCR; TCRdb's copy has only in-frame clones and leaves some out. The data contain roughly 110,000 clones, about 70% of them singletons. The data stem from a study of cytomegalovirus exposure and HLA in healthy donors. CDR1 is SGHNT, CDR2 YYREEE, per germline (reference sequence). V lost 2 bases to trimming and J lost 3 bases; unmatched junction nucleotides: 2. CDR3 length equals 15 residues. Study-wide results and caveats: V segments that were indistinguishable, TRBV6-2 and TRBV6-3 among them, were omitted from analysis.

The chain joins TRBV5-4 to TRBJ2-2; TRBD1 agrees at 9 bases. This sequence was found in a human donor in good health. Sequenced: PBMCs. CDR3 DNA sequence: TGTGCCAGCAGCTTAGGACAGGGGTACACCGGGGAGCTGTTTTTT. Translating gives CASSLGQGYTGELFF.